This TCR beta chain was found in a study of OX40 agonist ivuxolimab in advanced cancers. Overall study context: Ivuxolimab is a fully human IgG2 antibody that activates OX40 (CD134). Enrollees could have had prior anti-PD-1, anti-PD-L1 or anti-CTLA-4 therapy, which about 40% had received.

Peripheral blood came from all dose cohorts at three timepoints. Per germline, CDR1 KGHSH and CDR2 LQKENI. With V trimmed by 6 bases and J by 1 base, 5 bases remained unmatched. The CDR3 is 14 amino acids. Clones were sequenced by immunoSEQ multiplex PCR, and TCRdb holds only the in-frame ones, with some missing. The sample lists more than 15,000 clones; about four fifths were seen once. Concerning this clone itself: Its antigen is not known.

Study observations and caveats: Relatively little clonal expansion, among the lowest observed, appeared in partial responders at 0.1-3.0 mg/kg.

Here the sequenced sample was CD4+ or CD8+ T cells sorted from blood, taken in a trial of the OX40 agonist ivuxolimab. This sequence originates from an adult with an advanced solid tumor such as melanoma, head and neck, liver or kidney cancer. The chain has TRBV18 and TRBJ1-1; 7 bases line up with TRBD1. CDR3 nucleotides: TGTGCCAGCTCGCCGGGACAGCCGAACACTGAAGCTTTCTTT. Encoded protein: CASSPGQPNTEAFF.